Below are 18 T cell receptor beta chains sequenced from a single sample in a study of kidney transplant recipient with SARS-CoV-2 infection. Via MiXCR, TCRdb re-called the reads, giving one row per CDR3 protein. This table has about 240,000 distinct CDR3 sequences, under 30% appearing once. The starting material was a blood sample, obtained at baseline and around day 120 from a kidney transplant recipient. All receptors come from a male patient younger than 45 who had COVID-19 and was a kidney transplant recipient. Some of the T cells might come from the graft donor.

As regards this clonotype: It may be a read error: a sequence one base away is much more abundant. The chain has TRBV3-1 and TRBJ1-1; D is undetermined. Germline lookup yields CDR1 LGHDT and CDR2 YNNKEL (reference sequence). The CDR3 covers 17 residues. The CDR3 loop is CASGQYRPISIRTEAFF. In DNA form, the CDR3 reads TGTGCCAGCGGCCAGTATCGTCCCATTTCAATTCGCACTGAAGCTTTCTTT.

The sample holds many counts of this clonotype. The chain recombines TRBV19 with TRBJ1-1; D is ambiguous. The germline V gene encodes CDR1 LNHDA and CDR2 SQIVND (reference sequence). V dropped 6 bases and J dropped 3 bases, with 11 bases sitting between them. The CDR3 loop spans 13 amino acids. DNA of the CDR3: TGTGCCAGTAGGGAGGGATTCTACACTGAAGCTTTCTTT. This sequence encodes CASREGFYTEAFF.

This clonotype was detected ten times or more. V gene TRBV8-2 combines with J gene TRBJ2-6. TRBV8-2 is a documented pseudogene. This CDR3 is 17 amino acids long. CDR3 amino acids: CGIWDRITQSRANVLTF. CDR3 DNA sequence: TGTGGCATATGGGATAGGATAACACAAAGTCGGGCCAACGTCCTGACTTTC.

This clonotype has a single count. A much bigger clone sits one base away, suggesting this may be a read error. The chain couples TRBV7-2 to TRBJ2-7, with TRBD1 matching 9 bases. This CDR3 has 14 residues. The germline CDR1 and CDR2 sequences are SGHTA and FQGNSA. Written as DNA, the CDR3 is TGTGACAGCAGCCGCCTGGGACAGGGCTACGAGCAGTACTTC. Translated, it gives CDSSRLGQGYEQYF.

This clonotype was observed a handful of times. This chain joins TRBV5-6 and TRBJ1-2, with D maybe TRBD1 (5 bases). Germline V CDR1 and CDR2: SGHDT, YYEEEE. The CDR3 runs 14 residues. Between the trimmed V and J ends, which lost 5 bases and 5 bases, there was a span of 16 bases. The CDR3 loop is CASSLPSGGYGYTF. CDR3 nucleotides: TGTGCCAGCAGTCTTCCGTCGGGGGGGTATGGCTACACCTTC. The variable domain in full, completed from reference TRBV5-6 and TRBJ1-2, reads DAGVTQSPTHLIKTRGQQVTLRCSPKSGHDTVSWYQQALGQGPQFIFQYYEEEERQRGNFPDRFSGHQFPNYSSELNVNALLLGDSALYLCASSLPSGGYGYTFGSGTRLTVV.

This clonotype has at least ten counts. The gene calls are TRBV19 and TRBJ1-2; D gene uncertain. Germline CDR1 reads LNHDA; CDR2 reads SQIVND (reference sequence). CDR3 length: 17 amino acids. Trimming left V 4 bases short and J 4 bases short, with 22 bases between. CDR3 nucleotide sequence: TGTGCCAGTAGTACAGGAAAGACAAATCGAAAGACCTATGGCTACACCTTC. Translating it yields CASSTGKTNRKTYGYTF.

This clonotype was detected many times. This rearrangement joins TRBV11-2 to TRBJ2-1; 8 bases are shared with TRBD2. CDR1 and CDR2 from the germline V gene are SGHAT and FQNNGV. The CDR3 has 17 residues. With V trimmed by 1 base and J by 4 bases, 9 bases remained unmatched. The CDR3 reads CASSLGPGVAGYNEQFF. The CDR3 region has the DNA TGTGCCAGCAGCTTAGGGCCAGGGGTAGCGGGGTACAATGAGCAGTTCTTC. Combining the CDR3 with reference TRBV11-2 and TRBJ2-1 gives the whole variable domain EAGVAQSPRYKIIEKRQSVAFWCNPISGHATLYWYQQILGQGPKLLIQFQNNGVVDDSQLPKDRFSAERLKGVDSTLKIQPAKLEDSAVYLCASSLGPGVAGYNEQFFGPGTRLTVL.

This clonotype was counted only a few times. This chain links TRBV4-3 with TRBJ2-1; the D call may be TRBD1 or TRBD2 (7 bases each). The CDR3 runs to 15 residues. Germline V gene data show CDR1 as LGHNA and CDR2 as YSLEER. Trimming stripped 1 base from V and 8 bases from J, with 15 bases between. The CDR3 nucleotides read TGCGCCAGCAGCCAAGTAACGCAGGGGGGGGATGAGCAGTTCTTC. Translation gives CASSQVTQGGDEQFF.

As for this clonotype: Being one base from a much bigger clone, this may be a read error. V gene TRBV6-2 or TRBV6-3 combines with J gene TRBJ2-7; 7 positions agree with TRBD2. The CDR3 contains 17 residues. Trimming removed 6 bases from V and 2 bases from J; junction bases left unmatched: 16. Germline CDR1 MNHEY, CDR2 SVGEGT. CDR3 nucleotide sequence: TGTGCCAGCAGAGAAGGCCTAACGGGAGGCCCCACCTACGAGCAGTACTTC. This gives the protein CASREGLTGGPTYEQYF.

A remark on this clonotype: A much larger clone lies one base from this, so it may be a read error. The chain uses TRBV19 and TRBJ2-5, with 8 bases identical to TRBD1. The CDR3 has 13 residues. Per germline, CDR1 LNHDA and CDR2 SQIVND (reference sequence). V gave up 11 bases and J gave up 1 base; unmatched junction bases: 6. DNA for the CDR3: TGTGCCGCAGGGGGCCCGTTCCAAGAGACCCAGTACTTC. Its protein is CAAGGPFQETQYF.

This clonotype was seen at least ten times. The chain recombines TRBV9 with TRBJ2-2; no firm D call. Germline V lookup: CDR1 SGDLS, CDR2 YYNGEE. Trimming cost V 3 bases and J 5 bases, with 8 bases left between them. This CDR3 is 13 amino acids long. CDR3 residues: CASSEEVTGELFF. The CDR3 nucleotides are TGTGCCAGCAGCGAGGAAGTGACCGGGGAGCTGTTTTTT.

This clonotype is a singleton in its sample. A clone one base away is much larger, so this may be a read error. The CDR3 ends on some other residue instead of the conserved phenylalanine or tryptophan, so this is likely a read error. This chain links TRBV16 with TRBJ1-2; unclear D gene. Germline assignment: CDR1 KGHSY and CDR2 FQNENV. V lost 3 bases and J lost 4, with 21 bases in between. The CDR3 contains 17 residues. The CDR3 bases are TGTGCCAGCAGCCACCAAAGGGTCGTTAGAAAGACCTATGGCTACACCTCC. Protein product: CASSHQRVVRKTYGYTS.

The chain uses TRBV5-1 and TRBJ2-5; D might be TRBD1 (6 bases). Looked up from germline, CDR1 is SGHRS and CDR2 is YFSETQ. The CDR3 is 12 residues long. The V end was cut by 8 bases, the J end by 1 base, with 9 bases between. The CDR3 nucleotides are TGCGCCAGGGACAGCGGCCAAGAGACCCAGTACTTC. Translated: CARDSGQETQYF.

To note about this clonotype: A much larger clone differs by one base, so this may be a read error. Given the absence of the conserved phenylalanine or tryptophan at the CDR3 end, a read error is likely. The rearrangement links TRBV5-4 to TRBJ1-2; D uncertain. V lost 7 bases and J 4 bases, leaving 23 bases between the germline ends. Per germline, CDR1 SGHNT and CDR2 YYREEE (reference sequence). The CDR3 is 16 amino acids. The CDR3 spells CASGIHVPGKTYGYTL. CDR3 DNA: TGTGCCAGCGGTATTCACGTACCAGGAAAGACCTATGGCTACACCCTC.

This clonotype was seen many times. DNA of the CDR3: TGCGCCAGCAGCTTGGCCCTTTTCCAAGAGACCCAGTACTTC. The encoded protein is CASSLALFQETQYF. This chain connects TRBV5-1 to TRBJ2-5; D remains unclear. This CDR3 is 14 amino acids long. V dropped 0 bases and J dropped 1 base, with 7 bases sitting between them. Germline CDR1 SGHRS, CDR2 YFSETQ.

Turning to this clonotype: This may be a read error, as it is one base from a much larger clone. The genes are TRBV11-1 and TRBJ1-2; the D is unclear. The length of the CDR3 is 17 residues. The germline V gene has CDR1 SGHAT and CDR2 FQDESV (reference sequence). V was shortened by 3 bases and J by 4 bases, with 21 bases between the two germline ends. The CDR3, as DNA: TGTGCCAGCAGCTTCCATAATAAGGCTGGAAAGATCTATGGCTACACCTTC. Translated: CASSFHNKAGKIYGYTF.

This clonotype is a singleton in its sample. A single base separates this from a much larger clone, so it may be a read error. The V call is TRBV11-2, the J call TRBJ2-2; 8 bases are shared with TRBD1. V lost 1 base to trimming and J lost 0 bases; unmatched junction nucleotides: 4. The CDR3 extends over 17 amino acids. In germline, CDR1 is SGHAT, CDR2 FQNNGV. In nucleotides, the CDR3 is TGTGCCAGCAGCTTAGCGGGACAGGCTACGAACACCGGGGAGCTGTTTTTT. It codes for CASSLAGQATNTGELFF.

This clonotype has only a few counts. This chain connects TRBV20-1 to TRBJ2-3, with D tentatively TRBD2 (6 bases). The CDR3 is made up of 14 amino acids. Trimming cost V 4 bases and J 5 bases, with 16 bases left between them. In germline, CDR1 is DFQATT, CDR2 SNEGSKA (reference sequence). CDR3 nucleotides: TGCAGTGCTAAACGGGGAGGTAATCAAGATACGCAGTATTTT. Residues: CSAKRGGNQDTQYF.